This T cell receptor beta chain was found in a study of blood T cell repertoires in COVID-19. Overall study context: COVID-19 samples collected from the United States, Italy and Spain covered acute and convalescent phases. From T cells, B-cell-depleted T cells, or PBMCs came the material, which was cDNA or gDNA.

CDR3 size: 16 residues. V was clipped by 4 bases and J by 4 bases; unmatched bases: 11. Per the germline V gene, CDR1 is KGHDR and CDR2 is SFDVKD. In the source study's methods: Nucleated cell counts were estimated from reference gene primer amplification. Clones were read by immunoSEQ multiplex PCR, and TCRdb kept only the in-frame ones, dropping some. The D gene and trimming were derived from the DNA, and the V and J assignments and clone size from that table. The sample yields around 280,000 clones, about 88% seen once. V usage is TRBV24-1 and J usage is TRBJ2-7; 8 bases agree with TRBD1. Material for sequencing was peripheral blood. This receptor was taken from a woman in her 30s with COVID-19, enrolled during active disease. The CDR3 DNA is TGTGCCACCAGTGACCAGCCCGGACAGGGAAGATACGAGCAGTACTTC. It specifies CATSDQPGQGRYEQYF.